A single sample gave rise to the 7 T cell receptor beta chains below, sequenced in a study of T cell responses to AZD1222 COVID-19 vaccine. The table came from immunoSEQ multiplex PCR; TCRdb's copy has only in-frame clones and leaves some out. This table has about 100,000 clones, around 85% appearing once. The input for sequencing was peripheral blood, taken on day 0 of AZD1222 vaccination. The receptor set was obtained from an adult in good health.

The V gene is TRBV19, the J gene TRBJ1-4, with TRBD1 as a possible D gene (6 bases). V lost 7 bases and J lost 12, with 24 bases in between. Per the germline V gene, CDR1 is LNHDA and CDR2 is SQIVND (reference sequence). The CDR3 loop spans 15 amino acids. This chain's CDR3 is CASKSLTNVEGELFF. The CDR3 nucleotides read TGTGCCAGTAAGTCCCTCACAAACGTGGAGGGGGAACTGTTTTTT.

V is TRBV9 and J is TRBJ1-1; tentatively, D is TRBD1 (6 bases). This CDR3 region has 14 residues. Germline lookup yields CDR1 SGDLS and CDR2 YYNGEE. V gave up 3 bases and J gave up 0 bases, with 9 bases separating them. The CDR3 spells CASSAQGLNTEAFF. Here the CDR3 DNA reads TGTGCCAGCAGCGCACAGGGATTGAACACTGAAGCTTTCTTT.

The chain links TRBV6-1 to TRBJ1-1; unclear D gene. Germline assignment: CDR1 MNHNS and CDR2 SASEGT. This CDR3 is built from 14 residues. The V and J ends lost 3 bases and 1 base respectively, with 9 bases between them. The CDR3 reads CASSDPISNTEAFF. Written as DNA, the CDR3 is TGTGCCAGCAGTGACCCGATCTCGAACACTGAAGCTTTCTTT.

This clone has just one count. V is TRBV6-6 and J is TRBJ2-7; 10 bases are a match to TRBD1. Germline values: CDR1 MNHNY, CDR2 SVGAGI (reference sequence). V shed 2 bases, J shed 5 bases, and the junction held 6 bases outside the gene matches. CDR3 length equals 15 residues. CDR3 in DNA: TGTGCCAGCAGTTACCGGGACAGGGGTAGACACGAGCAGTACTTC. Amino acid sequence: CASSYRDRGRHEQYF.

CDR3 residues: CASSQESQVNYNEQFF. CDR3 nucleotides: TGCGCCAGCAGCCAAGAGTCACAGGTGAACTACAATGAGCAGTTCTTC. The rearrangement uses TRBV4-1 and TRBJ2-1; D possibly corresponds to TRBD1 (5 bases). Germline CDR1 MGHRA, CDR2 YSYEKL. Deletions cut 0 bases from V and 3 bases from J, with 12 bases between. CDR3 length equals 16 residues.

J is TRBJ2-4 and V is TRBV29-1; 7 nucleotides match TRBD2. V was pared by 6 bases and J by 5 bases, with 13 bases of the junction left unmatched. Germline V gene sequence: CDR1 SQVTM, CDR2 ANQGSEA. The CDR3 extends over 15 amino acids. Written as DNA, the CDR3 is TGCAGCGTAGTAACGGGTTTCGCGGGGGAAAACATTCAGTACTTC. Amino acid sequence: CSVVTGFAGENIQYF.

CDR3 sequence reads: CASRELAGNTGELFF. DNA of the CDR3: TGCGCCAGCAGGGAATTAGCGGGAAACACCGGGGAGCTGTTTTTT. The rearrangement uses TRBV5-1 and TRBJ2-2; 8 nucleotides align to TRBD2. The CDR3 is made up of 15 amino acids. Germline V gene data show CDR1 as SGHRS and CDR2 as YFSETQ. The junction had 5 bases not matched to a gene; V was cut back by 5 bases and J by 2 bases.